The entry that follows covers one T cell receptor beta chain sequence. The CDR3 runs to 17 residues. This specimen comes from a study of PD-L1 blockade in urothelial cancer. Study information: Analyses used blood from 3 weeks (second dose) and 6 weeks after treatment start. Blood samples had a median of about 140,000 T cells, 83,000 or so unique TCRs, and clonality approximately 0.08.

Sequenced by immunoSEQ multiplex PCR; TCRdb stores in-frame clones only, minus some. The data hold some 53,000 clones, with around 77% observed a single time. The V and J genes are TRBV12-2 and TRBJ2-7; the tabulated D call, TRBD2, remains unverified against the DNA. TRBV12-2 is a recognized pseudogene. The sequencing here drew on PBMCs, taken around atezolizumab (anti-PD-L1) treatment. The clonotype comes from a man between 65 and 85 years old with urothelial cancer. The CDR3 region has the DNA TGTGCAAGTCGCTTAAGCTTGAATAGCGGGAGTTCCTACGAGCAGTACTTC. This sequence encodes CASRLSLNSGSSYEQYF.